The sequence of this T cell receptor beta chain was determined in a study of radiation and T cells in renal cell carcinoma. The data were produced by immunoSEQ multiplex PCR, yet TCRdb's version contains in-frame clones alone and is incomplete. The sample shows about 74,000 clones, about 89% of them seen only once. Time point: blood 4 weeks post-SBRT, at nephrectomy. The treatment denotes: 15 Gy SBRT to primary tumor, nephrectomy 4 weeks later. The tumor was a clear cell renal cell carcinoma. With V trimmed by 5 bases and J by 0 bases, 4 bases remained unmatched. Germline CDR1 is MNHEY and CDR2 is SVGAGI. The CDR3 runs 15 residues.

This receptor was identified in a woman in her 70s with renal cell carcinoma. The specimen was blood, collected from a patient whose treatment included radiotherapy and nephrectomy. The chain carries TRBV6-5 and TRBJ1-5, with 7 bases that match TRBD1. CDR3 residues: CASSKTGHSNQPQHF. CDR3 nucleotide sequence: TGTGCCAGCAGTAAGACAGGGCATAGCAATCAGCCCCAGCATTTT.